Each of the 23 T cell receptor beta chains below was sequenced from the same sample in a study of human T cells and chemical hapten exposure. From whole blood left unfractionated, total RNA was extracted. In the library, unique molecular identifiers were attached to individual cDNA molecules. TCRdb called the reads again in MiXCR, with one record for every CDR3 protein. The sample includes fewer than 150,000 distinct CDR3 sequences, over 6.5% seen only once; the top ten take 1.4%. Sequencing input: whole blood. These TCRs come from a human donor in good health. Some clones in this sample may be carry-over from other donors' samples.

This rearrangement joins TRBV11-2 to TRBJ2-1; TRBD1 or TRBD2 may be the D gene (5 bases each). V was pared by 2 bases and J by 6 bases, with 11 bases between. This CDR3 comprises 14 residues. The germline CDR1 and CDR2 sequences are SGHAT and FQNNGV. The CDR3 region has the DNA TGTGCCAGCAGCTTACCCGGGACGGTCAATGAGCAGTTCTTC. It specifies CASSLPGTVNEQFF.

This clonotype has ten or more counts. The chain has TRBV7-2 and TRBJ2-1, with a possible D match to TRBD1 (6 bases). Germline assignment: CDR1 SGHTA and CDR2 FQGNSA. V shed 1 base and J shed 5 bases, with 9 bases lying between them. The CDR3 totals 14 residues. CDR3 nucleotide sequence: TGTGCCAGCAGCTTAGTGGGGGCGGACAATGAGCAGTTCTTC. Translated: CASSLVGADNEQFF.

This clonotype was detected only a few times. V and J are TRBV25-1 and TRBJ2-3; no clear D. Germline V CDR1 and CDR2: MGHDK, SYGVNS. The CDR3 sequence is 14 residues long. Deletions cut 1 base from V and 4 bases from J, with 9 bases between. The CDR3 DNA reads TGTGCCAGCAGTGAATGGGTGTCCTCAGATACGCAGTATTTT. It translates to CASSEWVSSDTQYF.

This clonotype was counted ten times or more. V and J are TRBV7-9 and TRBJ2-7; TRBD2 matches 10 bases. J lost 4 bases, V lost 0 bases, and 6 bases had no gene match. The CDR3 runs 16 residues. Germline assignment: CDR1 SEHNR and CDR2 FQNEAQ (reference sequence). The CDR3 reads CASSLASSGSSYEQYF. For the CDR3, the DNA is TGTGCCAGCAGCTTAGCGTCTAGCGGGAGTTCGTACGAGCAGTACTTC.

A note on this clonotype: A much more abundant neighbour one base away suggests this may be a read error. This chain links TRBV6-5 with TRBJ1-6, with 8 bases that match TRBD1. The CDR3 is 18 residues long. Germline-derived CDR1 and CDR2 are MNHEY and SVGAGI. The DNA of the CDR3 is TGTGCCAGCAGTTACTCGAGGGCAGGGGGCTCCCATAATTCACCCCTCCACTTT. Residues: CASSYSRAGGSHNSPLHF.

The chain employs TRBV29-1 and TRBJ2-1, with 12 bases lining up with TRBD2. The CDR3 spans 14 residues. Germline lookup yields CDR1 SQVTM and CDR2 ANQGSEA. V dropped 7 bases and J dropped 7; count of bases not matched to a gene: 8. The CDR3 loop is CSAGTSGQGNEQFF. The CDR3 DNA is TGCAGCGCCGGGACTAGCGGGCAGGGGAATGAGCAGTTCTTC.

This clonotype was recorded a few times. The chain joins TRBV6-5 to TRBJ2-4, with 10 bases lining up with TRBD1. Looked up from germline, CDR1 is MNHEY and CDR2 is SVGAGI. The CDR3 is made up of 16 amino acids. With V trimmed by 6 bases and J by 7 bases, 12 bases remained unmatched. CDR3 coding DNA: TGTGCCAGCAGACCCCCCGGGACAGGGGATACCAACATTCAGTACTTC. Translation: CASRPPGTGDTNIQYF.

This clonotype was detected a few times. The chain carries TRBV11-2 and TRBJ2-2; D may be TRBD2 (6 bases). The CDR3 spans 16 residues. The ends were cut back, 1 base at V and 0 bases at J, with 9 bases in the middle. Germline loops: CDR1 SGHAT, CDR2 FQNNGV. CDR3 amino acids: CASSLVGRANTGELFF. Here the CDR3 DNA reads TGTGCCAGCAGCTTAGTCGGGAGAGCGAACACCGGGGAGCTGTTTTTT.

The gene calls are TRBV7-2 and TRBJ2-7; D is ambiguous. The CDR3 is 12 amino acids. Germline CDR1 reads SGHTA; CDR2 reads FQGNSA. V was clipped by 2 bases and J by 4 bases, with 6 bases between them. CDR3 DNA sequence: TGTGCCAGCAGCTTAACAGTGTACGAGCAGTACTTC. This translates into CASSLTVYEQYF.

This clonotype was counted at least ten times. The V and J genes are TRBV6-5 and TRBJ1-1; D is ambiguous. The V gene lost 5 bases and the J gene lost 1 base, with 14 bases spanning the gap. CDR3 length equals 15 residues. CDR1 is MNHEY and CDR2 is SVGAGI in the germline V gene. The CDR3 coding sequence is TGTGCCAGCAGTGTGACGGGGTACGGGAACACTGAAGCTTTCTTT. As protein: CASSVTGYGNTEAFF.

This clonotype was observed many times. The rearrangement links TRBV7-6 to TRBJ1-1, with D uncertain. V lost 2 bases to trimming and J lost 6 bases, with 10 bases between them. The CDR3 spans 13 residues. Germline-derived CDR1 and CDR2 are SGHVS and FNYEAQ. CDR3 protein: CASSLTPEAEAFF. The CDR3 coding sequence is TGTGCCAGCAGCTTAACACCTGAGGCTGAAGCTTTCTTT.

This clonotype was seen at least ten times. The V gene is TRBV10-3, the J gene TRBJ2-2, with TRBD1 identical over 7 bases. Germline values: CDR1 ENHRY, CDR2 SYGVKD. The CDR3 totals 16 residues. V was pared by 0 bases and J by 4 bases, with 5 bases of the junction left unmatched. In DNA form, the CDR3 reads TGTGCCATCAGTGAGTCCACAGGGGCTTCCACCGGGGAGCTGTTTTTT. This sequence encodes CAISESTGASTGELFF.

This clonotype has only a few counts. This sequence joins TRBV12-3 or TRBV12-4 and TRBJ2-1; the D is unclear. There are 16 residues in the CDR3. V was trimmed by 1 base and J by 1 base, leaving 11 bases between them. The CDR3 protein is CASSLDKVPSYNEQFF. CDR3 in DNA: TGTGCCAGCAGTTTAGATAAGGTCCCGTCCTACAATGAGCAGTTCTTC.

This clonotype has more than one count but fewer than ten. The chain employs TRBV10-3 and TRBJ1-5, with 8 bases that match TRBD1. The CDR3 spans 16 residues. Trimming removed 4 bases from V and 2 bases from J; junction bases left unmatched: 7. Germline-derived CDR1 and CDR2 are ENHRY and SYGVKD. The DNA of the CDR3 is TGTGCCATCAGTGGTACAGGGGGGTTTGGCAATCAGCCCCAGCATTTT. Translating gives CAISGTGGFGNQPQHF.

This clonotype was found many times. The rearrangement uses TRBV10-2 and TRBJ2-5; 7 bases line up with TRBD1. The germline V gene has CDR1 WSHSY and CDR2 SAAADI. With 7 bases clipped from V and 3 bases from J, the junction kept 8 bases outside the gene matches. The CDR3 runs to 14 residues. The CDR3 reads CASTHDRDEETQYF. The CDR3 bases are TGCGCCAGCACCCATGACAGGGATGAAGAGACCCAGTACTTC.

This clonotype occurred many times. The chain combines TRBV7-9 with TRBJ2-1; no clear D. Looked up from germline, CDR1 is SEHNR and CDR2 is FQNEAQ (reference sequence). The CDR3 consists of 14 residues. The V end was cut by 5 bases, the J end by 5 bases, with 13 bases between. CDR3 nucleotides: TGTGCCAGCAGCATAGGGTACGAAAACAATGAGCAGTTCTTC. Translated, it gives CASSIGYENNEQFF.

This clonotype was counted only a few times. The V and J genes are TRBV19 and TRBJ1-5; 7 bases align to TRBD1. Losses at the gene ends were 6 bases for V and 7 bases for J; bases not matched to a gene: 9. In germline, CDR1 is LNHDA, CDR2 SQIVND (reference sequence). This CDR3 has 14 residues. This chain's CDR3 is CASSPGQVGQPQHF. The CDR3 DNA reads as TGTGCCAGTAGCCCTGGACAGGTAGGGCAGCCCCAGCATTTT.

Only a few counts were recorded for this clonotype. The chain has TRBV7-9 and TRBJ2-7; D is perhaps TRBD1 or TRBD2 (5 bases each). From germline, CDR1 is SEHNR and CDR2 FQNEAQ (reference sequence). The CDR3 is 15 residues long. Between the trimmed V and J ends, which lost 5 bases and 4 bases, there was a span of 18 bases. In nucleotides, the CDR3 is TGTGCCAGCAGCCTTGGGACCCCCGAATTGTACGAGCAGTACTTC. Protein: CASSLGTPELYEQYF.

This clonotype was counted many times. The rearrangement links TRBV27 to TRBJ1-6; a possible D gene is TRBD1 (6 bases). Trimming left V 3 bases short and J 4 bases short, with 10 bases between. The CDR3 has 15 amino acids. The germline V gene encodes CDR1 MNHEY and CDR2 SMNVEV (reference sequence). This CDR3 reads CASSLAGQYNSPLHF. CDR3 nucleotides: TGTGCCAGCAGTTTGGCCGGACAGTATAATTCACCCCTCCACTTT.

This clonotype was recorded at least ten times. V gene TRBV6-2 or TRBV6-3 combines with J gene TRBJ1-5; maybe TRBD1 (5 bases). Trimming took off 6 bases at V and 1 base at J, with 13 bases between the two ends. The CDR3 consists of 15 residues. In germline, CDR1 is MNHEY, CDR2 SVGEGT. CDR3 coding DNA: TGTGCCAGCAGCCCCACAGGAAGGAGCAATCAGCCCCAGCATTTT. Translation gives CASSPTGRSNQPQHF.

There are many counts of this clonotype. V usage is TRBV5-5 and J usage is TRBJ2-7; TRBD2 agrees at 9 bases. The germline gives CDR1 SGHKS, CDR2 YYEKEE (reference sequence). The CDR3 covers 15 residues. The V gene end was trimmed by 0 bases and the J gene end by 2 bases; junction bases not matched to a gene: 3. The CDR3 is CASSLAGGRAYEQYF. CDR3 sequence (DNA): TGTGCCAGCAGCTTGGCGGGCGGGAGGGCCTACGAGCAGTACTTC.

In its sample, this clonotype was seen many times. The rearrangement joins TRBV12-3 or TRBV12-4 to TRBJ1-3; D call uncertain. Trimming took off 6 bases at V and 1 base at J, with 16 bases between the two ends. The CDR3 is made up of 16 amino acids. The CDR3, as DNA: TGTGCCAGCAGCACCCCCGGTTTTTGGTCTGGAAACACCATATATTTT. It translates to CASSTPGFWSGNTIYF.

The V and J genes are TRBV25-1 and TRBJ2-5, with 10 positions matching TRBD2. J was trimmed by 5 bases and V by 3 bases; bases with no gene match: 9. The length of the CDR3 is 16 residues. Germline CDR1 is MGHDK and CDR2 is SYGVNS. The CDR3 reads CASSDRASGSLETQYF. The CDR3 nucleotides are TGTGCCAGCAGTGACAGAGCTAGCGGGAGCCTGGAGACCCAGTACTTC.